The clone carrying this TCR beta chain was seen many times. What was amplified from RNA transcripts were TCR beta CDR3 regions. First-round RT-PCR with HTBI primers amplified the TCR CDR3 region. TCRdb used MiXCR to reprocess the multiplex PCR reads, holding one entry per CDR3 protein. Counted here are about 530,000 distinct CDR3 sequences, more than 15% occurring once; the ten biggest clones make up 17%. This sample is part of a study of T cells in Graves' hyperthyroidism and ophthalmopathy. CDR3 length equals 13 residues. CDR1 GTSNPN and CDR2 SVGIG come from the germline V gene (reference sequence). V shed 5 bases and J 7 bases; nucleotides not matched to a gene: 7.

The chain combines TRBV30 with TRBJ1-2, with 10 bases lining up with TRBD1. This clonotype was sampled from a young woman with Graves' ophthalmopathy. Sequencing used blood. CDR3 nucleotide sequence: TGTGCCTGGGGTCCCGGGACAGGGGTTGGCTACACCTTC. Protein: CAWGPGTGVGYTF.